This T cell receptor beta chain was recorded in a study of early T cells in non-severe SARS-CoV-2 infection. This clonotype was counted ten times or more. The antigen is not known. Broader study findings: Comparison of clonotypes with VDJdb favored anti-spike CD8 responses while missing private and CD4 specificities.

TCRdb reprocessed the 5' RACE reads via MiXCR and lists one record per CDR3 protein. The sample includes some 80,000 distinct CDR3 sequences, about an eighth seen only once; the top ten take roughly 1.4%. CDR1 and CDR2 (germline): LGHDT, YNNKEL (reference sequence). V trimming: 4 bases; J trimming: 4 bases; junction bases outside the gene matches: 11. The CDR3 loop spans 16 amino acids. This rearrangement joins TRBV3-1 to TRBJ1-2, with 8 nucleotides matching TRBD1. Input material: whole blood. The receptor comes from an adult who was a healthcare worker with PCR-confirmed SARS-CoV-2 infection or an uninfected control (not recorded which). CDR3 loop: CASSPSAVDRVYGYTF. The CDR3 DNA reads as TGTGCCAGCAGCCCATCCGCAGTGGACAGGGTCTATGGCTACACCTTC.